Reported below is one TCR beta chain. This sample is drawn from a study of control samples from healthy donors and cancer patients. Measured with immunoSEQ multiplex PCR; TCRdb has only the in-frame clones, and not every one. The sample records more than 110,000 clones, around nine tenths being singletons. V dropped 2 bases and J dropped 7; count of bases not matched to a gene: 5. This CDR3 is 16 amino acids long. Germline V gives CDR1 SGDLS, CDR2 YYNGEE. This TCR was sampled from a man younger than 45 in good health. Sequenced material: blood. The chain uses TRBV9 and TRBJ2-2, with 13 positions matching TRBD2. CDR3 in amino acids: CASSVTGTSGNGELFF. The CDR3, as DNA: TGTGCCAGCAGCGTTACCGGGACTAGCGGGAACGGGGAGCTGTTTTTT.